This T cell receptor beta chain is drawn from a study of T cell repertoires in cytomegalovirus infection. Study-wide points: There were carriers of CMV plus the relevant HLA, and cumulative public TCR beta family frequency identified them.

CDR1 is SGHVS, CDR2 FQNEAQ, per germline. Trimming left V 5 bases short and J 4 bases short, with 9 bases between. The CDR3 extends over 13 amino acids. This clonotype was picked up a small number of times. Its cognate antigen is unknown. Each CDR3 protein gets one entry after TCRdb re-called the reads with MiXCR. The sample records hundreds of thousands of distinct CDR3 sequences, roughly 42% being singletons. Sequencing used cultured PBMCs, obtained from culture after CMV antigen stimulation. This clonotype was obtained from a human donor in good health (CMV status not recorded). Some clones in this sample may be carry-over from other donors' samples. The chain couples TRBV7-8 to TRBJ1-5, with D possibly TRBD1 on 5 matching bases. The DNA of the CDR3 is TGTGCCAGCAGCGGGGGTTGGAATCAGCCCCAGCATTTT. It codes for CASSGGWNQPQHF.